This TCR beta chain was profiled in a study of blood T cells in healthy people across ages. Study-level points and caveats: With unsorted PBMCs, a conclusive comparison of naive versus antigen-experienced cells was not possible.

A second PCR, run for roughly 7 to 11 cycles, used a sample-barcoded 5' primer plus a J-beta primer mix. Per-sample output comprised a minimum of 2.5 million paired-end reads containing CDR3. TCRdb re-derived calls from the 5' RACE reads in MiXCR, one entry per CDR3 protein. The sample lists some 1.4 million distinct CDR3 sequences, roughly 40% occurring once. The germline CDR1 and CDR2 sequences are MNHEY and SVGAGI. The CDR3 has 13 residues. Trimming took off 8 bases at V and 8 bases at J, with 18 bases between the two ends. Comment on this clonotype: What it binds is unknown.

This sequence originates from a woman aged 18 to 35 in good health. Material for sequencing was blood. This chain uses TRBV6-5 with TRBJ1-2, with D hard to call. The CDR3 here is CASAPHKYLGYTF. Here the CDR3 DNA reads TGTGCCAGCGCGCCCCATAAATATTTGGGCTACACCTTC.